This T cell receptor beta chain derives from a study of blood T cell repertoires in COVID-19. Study background: COVID-19 samples, acute and convalescent, were from the United States, Italy and Spain. PBMCs, B-cell-depleted T cells, or T cells were the source of the cDNA or gDNA that made up the material.

Germline CDR1 reads SGDLS; CDR2 reads YYNGEE. V trimming: 0 bases; J trimming: 6 bases; junction bases outside the gene matches: 6. This CDR3 comprises 15 residues. Original handling: Estimation of nucleated cell counts was performed using reference gene primer amplification. The assay was immunoSEQ multiplex PCR, and TCRdb's table has in-frame clones only and misses some. V and J calls plus clone size are reproduced from that table; the DNA served to infer D and trimming. The repertoire holds some 62,000 clones, with around four fifths as singletons. The V and J genes are TRBV9 and TRBJ2-3, with TRBD2 identical over 8 bases. The TCR comes from a man aged 55 to 70 with COVID-19, enrolled during active disease. Sequencing used peripheral blood. The DNA of the CDR3 is TGTGCCAGCAGCGTAGGGGGACTAGTAACCGATACGCAGTATTTT. Translating it yields CASSVGGLVTDTQYF.